The subject of this entry is one T cell receptor beta chain. Its specificity is not known. These data belong to a study of post-analysis software for immune sequencing data. The overall study: Courses of disease covered relapsing-remitting, secondary progressive and progressive-relapsing multiple sclerosis. Study conclusions and caveats: Samples prepared in the same batch strongly co-clustered by F measure. A handful of TRBV segments were significantly more frequent in patients than in controls. TRBV5-6, TRBV5-1 and TRBV20-1 were among these segments. There was significantly lower normalized Chao1 diversity in multiple sclerosis patients than in controls.

V dropped 4 bases and J dropped 1; count of bases not matched to a gene: 9. This CDR3 has 17 residues. Germline CDR1 and CDR2: SGHRS and YFSETQ. The authors incorporated unique molecular identifiers into the TCR beta cDNA libraries. Each CDR3 protein is one row after TCRdb ran MiXCR on the PCR reads. The data show roughly 620,000 distinct CDR3 sequences, 44% seen once. Sequenced: blood. The TCR was taken from a girl aged 10 to 17 with multiple sclerosis. This chain connects TRBV5-1 to TRBJ2-2; 8 bases match TRBD2. In DNA form, the CDR3 reads TGCGCCAGCAGCGTACCCGGAGCGGGGGTGAACACCGGGGAGCTGTTTTTT. It translates to CASSVPGAGVNTGELFF.